This TCR beta chain derives from a study of shared clonotypes between healthy human individuals. Study observations and caveats: The authors expected sequencing depth to affect clonotype sharing among donors.

Worth noting for this clone: No antigen is known for it.

CDR3 length: 13 amino acids. CDR1 and CDR2 (germline): MDHEN, SYDVKM. The ends were cut back, 6 bases at V and 8 bases at J, with 16 bases in the middle. Every subset's genomic DNA went evenly onto several immunoSEQ plates. It was on ten immunoSEQ deep assay plates that unsorted PBMC DNA was sequenced. Assay used: immunoSEQ multiplex PCR; TCRdb lists only in-frame clones, some missing. The sample has about 470,000 clones; around 79% are singletons. The source material was PBMCs. The receptor's source is a woman aged 40 to 55 in good health. Some clones in this sample may be carry-over from other donors' samples. This chain joins TRBV28 and TRBJ1-2; D gene uncertain. Here the CDR3 reads CASRGLGLEGYTF. CDR3 nucleotide sequence: TGTGCCAGCAGGGGCCTGGGCCTAGAAGGCTACACCTTC.